These 24 T cell receptor beta chains originate from one sample sequenced in a study of Ad26.COV2.S vaccination and SARS-CoV-2 variants. Method: immunoSEQ multiplex PCR; TCRdb's copy keeps in-frame clones and lacks some. Of roughly 700,000 clones in the sample, 70% to 90% were seen once. Treatment denoted: roughly 19 received Ad26.COV2.S at low or high dose, single or two shots; several received placebo; per-sample allocation not given. It was on day 63 after the first vaccine or placebo injection that samples were taken. The sample in question was peripheral blood, obtained in a trial of Ad26.COV2.S vaccine versus placebo. Receptors were obtained from a person aged 18 to 59 who received the Ad26.COV2.S COVID-19 vaccine or a placebo.

This clone was observed a single time. The gene calls are TRBV19 and TRBJ2-3; D is uncertain. The CDR3 length is 16 residues. CDR1 and CDR2 from the germline V gene are LNHDA and SQIVND (reference sequence). The germline V and J ends were trimmed by 7 bases and 0 bases, with 17 bases remaining between them. CDR3 residues: CASTFSGVSSTDTQYF. The CDR3 DNA reads as TGTGCCAGTACCTTCAGTGGGGTTTCTAGCACAGATACGCAGTATTTT.

The J gene is TRBJ1-1, the V gene TRBV6-1, with TRBD1 matching over 8 bases. J was trimmed by 10 bases and V by 0 bases; bases with no gene match: 10. The CDR3 extends over 15 amino acids. CDR1 and CDR2 from the germline V gene are MNHNS and SASEGT. CDR3 loop: CASSEALHRGATAFF. CDR3 DNA sequence: TGTGCCAGCAGTGAAGCCCTCCACAGGGGGGCTACAGCTTTCTTT.

The chain employs TRBV29-1 and TRBJ2-1; 7 bases agree with TRBD2. V lost 7 bases and J lost 5; bases outside the gene matches: 11. Germline lookup yields CDR1 SQVTM and CDR2 ANQGSEA. This CDR3 has 14 amino acids. CDR3 loop: CSARGGSVNNEQFF. CDR3 bases: TGCAGCGCCCGAGGCGGGAGTGTCAACAATGAGCAGTTCTTC.

This clone was seen repeatedly, ten times or more. The CDR3: CASSLGGSQPQHF. The CDR3 DNA is TGTGCCAGCAGCCTAGGGGGCAGTCAGCCCCAGCATTTT. The V and J genes are TRBV9 and TRBJ1-5; TRBD1 matches 7 bases. The CDR3 is 13 residues long. Trimming at V came to 4 bases and at J to 6 bases, leaving 4 bases not matched to a gene. Germline V CDR1 and CDR2: SGDLS, YYNGEE. Full variable domain (remainder filled in from reference TRBV9 and TRBJ1-5): DSGVTQTPKHLITATGQRVTLRCSPRSGDLSVYWYQQSLDQGLQFLIQYYNGEERAKGNILERFSAQQFPDLHSELNLSSLELGDSALYFCASSLGGSQPQHFGDGTRLSIL.

This clone appeared once. The J gene is TRBJ1-1, the V gene TRBV7-9; no clear D gene. The length of the CDR3 is 13 residues. CDR1 and CDR2 (germline): SEHNR, FQNEAQ (reference sequence). V was cut by 2 bases and J by 1 base, with 5 bases left in between. This CDR3 is CASSLRWNTEAFF. CDR3 sequence (DNA): TGTGCCAGCAGCTTAAGGTGGAACACTGAAGCTTTCTTT.

CDR3 sequence reads: CASSQDTGLAGYGEQFF. Here the CDR3 DNA reads TGCGCCAGCAGCCAAGATACAGGGCTAGCGGGTTATGGGGAGCAGTTCTTC. The chain carries TRBV4-1 and TRBJ2-1; 8 bases agree with TRBD2. This CDR3 is built from 17 residues. V shed 0 bases and J 10 bases; nucleotides not matched to a gene: 14. In germline, CDR1 is MGHRA, CDR2 YSYEKL.

V is TRBV29-1 and J is TRBJ2-3; 7 nucleotides align to TRBD2. V was pared by 4 bases and J by 0 bases, with 7 bases of the junction left unmatched. Germline CDR1 SQVTM, CDR2 ANQGSEA. The CDR3 spans 15 residues. The CDR3 loop reads CSVVRTSSSTDTQYF. The CDR3 coding sequence is TGCAGCGTTGTTCGGACTAGTTCCAGCACAGATACGCAGTATTTT.

The chain employs TRBV29-1 and TRBJ1-4; 7 bases are a match to TRBD1. Germline CDR1 and CDR2: SQVTM and ANQGSEA. This CDR3 spans 16 amino acids. Trimming took 7 bases from V and 0 from J; bases not matched to a gene: 11. This CDR3 is CSASLRDRTTNEKLFF. The CDR3 nucleotides are TGCAGCGCCTCACTCCGGGACAGAACAACTAATGAAAAACTGTTTTTT.

The chain couples TRBV6-5 to TRBJ1-2; tentative D call: TRBD1 (5 bases). CDR3 length equals 15 residues. V was trimmed by 4 bases and J by 5 bases, leaving 17 bases between them. CDR1 MNHEY and CDR2 SVGAGI come from the germline V gene. The CDR3: CASSSYTGQVYGYTF. CDR3 sequence (DNA): TGTGCCAGCAGTTCCTACACAGGACAAGTATATGGCTACACCTTC.

This clone has a single count. This specimen includes other DNA sequences encoding the same CDR3. This CDR3 is CASTGQQETQYF. The CDR3 coding sequence is TGCGCCAGCACCGGGCAACAAGAGACCCAGTACTTC. The chain is built from TRBV5-1 and TRBJ2-5; D gene ambiguous. The germline CDR1 and CDR2 sequences are SGHRS and YFSETQ. This CDR3 region has 12 residues. Trimming cost V 6 bases and J 2 bases, with 8 bases left between them.

This clone was seen once. The V call is TRBV4-1, the J call TRBJ2-1, with 13 bases fitting TRBD2. From germline, CDR1 is MGHRA and CDR2 YSYEKL. The CDR3 contains 15 residues. The V and J ends lost 3 bases and 7 bases, in that order; junction bases with no gene match: 3. CDR3 DNA sequence: TGCGCCAGCAGCCAGACTAGCGGGGGGCTTAATGAGCAGTTCTTC. It encodes CASSQTSGGLNEQFF.

V gene TRBV25-1 combines with J gene TRBJ1-2; tentative D call: TRBD1 (5 bases). Germline V gene data show CDR1 as MGHDK and CDR2 as SYGVNS. V lost 1 base and J lost 8, with 20 bases in between. CDR3 length equals 16 residues. CDR3 region: CASSEFSHGQGEGYTF. DNA for the CDR3: TGTGCCAGCAGTGAATTCTCACACGGGCAGGGAGAAGGCTACACCTTC.

The chain links TRBV30 to TRBJ1-2; D ambiguous. Between the trimmed V and J ends, which lost 4 bases and 5 bases, there was a span of 11 bases. The CDR3 loop spans 12 amino acids. Per the germline V gene, CDR1 is GTSNPN and CDR2 is SVGIG (reference sequence). CDR3 protein: CAWTLHGYGYTF. The CDR3, as DNA: TGTGCCTGGACTCTGCATGGTTATGGCTACACCTTC.

This clone was seen once. The V call is TRBV7-2, the J call TRBJ2-7, with TRBD2 matching 10 bases. This CDR3 spans 17 amino acids. Per germline, CDR1 SGHTA and CDR2 FQGNSA. V lost 3 bases, J lost 2 bases, and 10 bases stayed unmatched. In DNA, the CDR3 is TGTGCCAGCAGCTTGTCTAGCGGGGGACTCCCAACCTACGAGCAGTACTTC. Protein product: CASSLSSGGLPTYEQYF.

J is TRBJ2-5 and V is TRBV3-1 (or the pseudogene TRBV3-2), with 11 bases lining up with TRBD2. The CDR3 totals 14 residues. The V gene's germline CDR1 is LGHDT and CDR2 YNNKEL (reference sequence). V shed 6 bases, J shed 4 bases, and the junction held 4 bases outside the gene matches. The CDR3 nucleotides are TGTGCCAGCAGGCGTAGCGGGAGGGGAGAGACCCAGTACTTC. This codes for CASRRSGRGETQYF.

CDR3 in DNA: TGTGCCAGCAGGGCACTCCGAACGGTAGGGAACACCATATATTTT. Translated: CASRALRTVGNTIYF. This chain links TRBV6-5 with TRBJ1-3; no firm D call. The V end was cut by 6 bases, the J end by 7 bases, with 19 bases between. This CDR3 contains 15 residues. Per the germline V gene, CDR1 is MNHEY and CDR2 is SVGAGI.

The chain carries TRBV5-4 and TRBJ2-7, with D tentatively TRBD1 (6 bases). The CDR3 sequence is 13 residues long. Germline V CDR1 and CDR2: SGHNT, YYREEE (reference sequence). Trimming stripped 4 bases from V and 4 bases from J, with 12 bases between. As DNA, the CDR3 is TGTGCCAGCAGCACTTCAGGGGTTTACGAGCAGTACTTC. Translating gives CASSTSGVYEQYF.

V gene TRBV19 combines with J gene TRBJ1-4; D is ambiguous. Germline loops: CDR1 LNHDA, CDR2 SQIVND (reference sequence). V gave up 3 bases and J gave up 5 bases, with 19 bases separating them. This CDR3 is built from 17 residues. CDR3 loop: CASSMNGFQPLNEKLFF. CDR3 coding DNA: TGTGCCAGTAGTATGAACGGTTTCCAACCGCTAAATGAAAAACTGTTTTTT.

The chain joins TRBV14 to TRBJ1-3; unclear D gene. Trimming took off 5 bases at V and 4 bases at J, with 15 bases between the two ends. The CDR3 is 15 amino acids. CDR1 SGHDN and CDR2 FVKESK come from the germline V gene. The CDR3 loop is CASSSSGNWGNTIYF. CDR3 DNA sequence: TGTGCCAGCAGCTCGTCGGGAAACTGGGGAAACACCATATATTTT. The variable domain in full, with the rest retrieved from reference TRBV14 and TRBJ1-3, is EAGVTQFPSHSVIEKGQTVTLRCDPISGHDNLYWYRRVMGKEIKFLLHFVKESKQDESGMPNNRFLAERTGGTYSTLKVQPAELEDSGVYFCASSSSGNWGNTIYFGEGSWLTVV.

This clone occurred a few times. The rearrangement uses TRBV5-1 and TRBJ1-2; 7 bases are a match to TRBD1. Germline CDR1 is SGHRS and CDR2 is YFSETQ. J was trimmed by 8 bases and V by 5 bases; bases with no gene match: 9. The CDR3 totals 13 residues. CDR3 sequence reads: CASREGGREGYTF. For the CDR3, the DNA is TGCGCCAGCAGAGAAGGGGGCCGAGAGGGCTACACCTTC.

This chain links TRBV19 with TRBJ2-7; 7 positions agree with TRBD1. The CDR3 is 14 amino acids. The V gene's germline CDR1 is LNHDA and CDR2 SQIVND (reference sequence). The V gene end was trimmed by 6 bases and the J gene end by 5 bases; junction bases not matched to a gene: 10. CDR3 nucleotides: TGTGCCAGTAGCCGCCGGGACAGTCCGAACGAGCAGTACTTC. As protein: CASSRRDSPNEQYF.

The chain links TRBV12-3 or TRBV12-4 to TRBJ2-3, with D unclear. Trimming pared 3 bases from V and 5 bases from J, leaving 6 bases between. The CDR3 covers 12 residues. The CDR3 sequence: CASSFQLDTQYF. The CDR3 region has the DNA TGTGCCAGCAGTTTCCAGTTAGATACGCAGTATTTT.

The chain has TRBV3-1 (or the pseudogene TRBV3-2) and TRBJ2-2; 9 positions match TRBD1. The germline V gene encodes CDR1 LGHDT and CDR2 YNNKEL (reference sequence). J lost 3 bases, V lost 1 base, and 6 bases had no gene match. The CDR3 has 17 amino acids. CDR3 in amino acids: CASSQAFTGGYTGELFF. The CDR3 nucleotides are TGTGCCAGCAGCCAAGCCTTCACAGGGGGCTACACCGGGGAGCTGTTTTTT.

Concerning this clone itself: The sample carries other DNA sequences with the same CDR3. The V call is TRBV30, the J call TRBJ2-2; no firm D call. Deletions cut 4 bases from V and 3 bases from J, with 6 bases between. The V gene's germline CDR1 is GTSNPN and CDR2 SVGIG (reference sequence). The CDR3 totals 12 residues. Here the CDR3 DNA reads TGTGCCTGGACATATTACACCGGGGAGCTGTTTTTT. This gives the protein CAWTYYTGELFF.